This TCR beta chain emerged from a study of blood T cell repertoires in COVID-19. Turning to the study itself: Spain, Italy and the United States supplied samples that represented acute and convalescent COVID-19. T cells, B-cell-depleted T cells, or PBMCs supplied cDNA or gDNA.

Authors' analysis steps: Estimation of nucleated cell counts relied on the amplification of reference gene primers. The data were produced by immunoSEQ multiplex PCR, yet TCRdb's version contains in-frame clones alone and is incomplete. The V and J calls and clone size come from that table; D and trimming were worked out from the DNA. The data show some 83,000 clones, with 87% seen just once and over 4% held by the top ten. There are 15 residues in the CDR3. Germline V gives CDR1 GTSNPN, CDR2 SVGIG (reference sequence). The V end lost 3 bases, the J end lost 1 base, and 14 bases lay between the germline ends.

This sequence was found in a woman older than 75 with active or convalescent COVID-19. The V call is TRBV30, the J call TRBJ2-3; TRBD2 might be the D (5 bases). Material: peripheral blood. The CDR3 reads CAWRPSGLGTDTQYF. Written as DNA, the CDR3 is TGTGCCTGGAGACCCAGCGGCCTAGGCACAGATACGCAGTATTTT.